This entry is about one TCR beta chain. CDR3 length: 13 residues. V lost 6 bases and J lost 5, with 10 bases in between. The data are from a study of blood T cell repertoires in COVID-19. Across the whole study: The analysed material was cDNA or gDNA that came from T cells, B-cell-depleted T cells, or PBMCs.

Original data processing: Counts of nucleated cells, estimated from reference gene primer amplification, were obtained. This table comes from immunoSEQ multiplex PCR, and its TCRdb copy is limited to in-frame clones, with some not included. The DNA gave D and trimming, while V, J and clone size come from that table. The sample holds roughly 34,000 clones, 85% to 95% seen once. The V gene is TRBV12-3 or TRBV12-4, the J gene TRBJ1-4; weak D call: TRBD1 (6 bases). Sequenced input: peripheral blood. The clonotype was recovered from a man aged 55 to 70 with active or convalescent COVID-19. CDR3 in amino acids: CASRRQGNEKLFF. The CDR3 nucleotides are TGTGCCAGCAGGCGCCAGGGGAATGAAAAACTGTTTTTT.